This is a list of T cell receptor beta chains from one sample in a study of CD4 and CD8 cells across lung adenocarcinoma regions. TCRdb recomputed calls from the PCR reads with MiXCR, one row per CDR3 protein. The profile covers approximately 19,000 distinct CDR3 sequences, with around 50% appearing a single time and 27% taken by the ten largest. The sample taken for sequencing was CD8+ T cells from the center of a lung tumor. These TCRs come from a female donor with lung adenocarcinoma. The CD4 and CD8 labels of this study may be unreliable. Each CDR3 is given with its conserved first and last residue. A D gene is named only where the DNA matches it firmly. Size is stated for part of the rows, as once, few or many counts, or as a class when the clone is expanded.

TRBJ1-1 | - | - | TRBV7-9 | CASSFFPENTEAFF | TGTGCCAGCAGCTTTTTTCCCGAGAACACTGAAGCTTTCTTT
TRBJ2-5 | once | - | TRBV4-2 | CASSRPPGEQYF | TGTGCCAGCAGCCGACCCCCCGGTGAGCAGTACTTC
TRBJ2-1 | - | - | TRBV6-1 | CASSTAGHNEQFF | TGTGCCAGCAGTACAGCGGGCCACAATGAGCAGTTCTTC
TRBJ2-6 | - | - | TRBV27 | CASLPARGLGANVLTF | TGTGCCAGCCTCCCCGCCCGGGGGCTAGGGGCCAACGTCCTGACTTTC
TRBJ2-7 | many | - | TRBV25-1 | CASSESIPGAYEQYF | TGTGCCAGCAGTGAATCCATTCCAGGTGCCTACGAGCAGTACTTC
TRBJ2-5 | few | TRBD1 | TRBV4-2 | CASSQLGQGQETQYF | TGTGCCAGCAGCCAACTAGGACAGGGACAAGAGACCCAGTACTTC
TRBJ2-1 | - | TRBD1 | TRBV27 | CASSKRPPGQGAREQFF | TGTGCCAGCAGTAAACGCCCTCCGGGACAGGGGGCGAGGGAGCAGTTCTTC
TRBJ2-5 | - | - | TRBV5-1 | CASSPRTEEKTQYF | TGCGCCAGCAGCCCTCGGACGGAGGAGAAGACCCAGTACTTC
TRBJ2-4 | - | - | TRBV27 | CASRKQGVSNKKIQYF | TGTGCCAGCAGAAAACAAGGGGTGTCCAACAAAAAGATTCAGTACTTC
TRBJ2-5 | few | - | TRBV7-6 | CASSLMLVETQYF | TGTGCCAGCAGCTTAATGTTGGTAGAGACCCAGTACTTC
TRBJ2-5 | once | - | TRBV27 | CAGGQGGGDPETQYF | TGTGCCGGGGGGCAGGGGGGAGGAGACCCAGAGACCCAGTACTTC
TRBJ2-1 | - | TRBD2 | TRBV12-3/TRBV12-4 | CASRVEMGTSDIFSSYNEQFF | TGTGCCAGCAGAGTTGAGATGGGGACTAGCGATATCTTTAGCTCCTACAATGAGCAGTTCTTC
TRBJ2-5 | - | TRBD1 | TRBV10-3 | CAVGEGAREEDTQYF | TGTGCCGTGGGTGAGGGGGCGCGTGAGGAAGATACCCAGTACTTC
TRBJ2-1 | medium-sized | - | TRBV12-3/TRBV12-4 | CASSSSGRSNEQFF | TGTGCCAGCAGTTCGTCAGGGAGGTCCAATGAGCAGTTCTTC
TRBJ2-3 | - | TRBD2 | TRBV10-1 | CASSDNSGGTTDTQYF | TGCGCCAGCAGTGATAACAGCGGGGGGACCACAGATACGCAGTATTTT
TRBJ2-4 | - | TRBD2 | TRBV6-1 | CASSVGGFGEQYF | TGTGCCAGCAGTGTGGGAGGGTTTGGTGAGCAGTACTTC
TRBJ2-3 | - | TRBD1 | TRBV27 | CASSPDRAFPDTQYF | TGTGCCAGCAGTCCGGACAGGGCCTTCCCAGATACGCAGTATTTC
TRBJ2-3 | - | - | TRBV12-3/TRBV12-4 | CASSPFPDTQYF | TGTGCCAGCAGCCCTTTCCCAGATACGCAGTATTTT
TRBJ2-5 | few | - | TRBV6-5 | CASSYQVTLKGETQYF | TGTGCCAGCAGTTACCAGGTGACCCTTAAGGGAGAGACCCAGTACTTC
TRBJ2-4 | - | - | TRBV7-3 | CASRESGWWAKNIQYF | TGTGCCAGCCGCGAATCGGGGTGGTGGGCCAAAAACATTCAGTACTTC
TRBJ2-3 | - | TRBD2 | TRBV6-1 | CASGEGDGDTQYF | TGTGCCAGCGGGGAGGGAGACGGAGATACGCAGTACTTT
TRBJ2-1 | many | TRBD2 | TRBV12-3/TRBV12-4 | CASSFNRLASSKGEQFF | TGTGCCAGCAGTTTCAATCGACTAGCGAGTTCAAAGGGGGAGCAGTTCTTC
TRBJ2-7 | - | - | TRBV27 | CASDPLPSTYNEQYF | TGTGCCAGCGACCCCCTCCCAAGCACCTACAATGAGCAGTACTTC
TRBJ2-1 | few | TRBD2 | TRBV6-5 | CASSSLSGGQYNEQFF | TGTGCCAGCAGTTCCCTTAGCGGGGGGCAGTACAATGAGCAGTTCTTC
TRBJ2-4 | - | - | TRBV6-4 | CASSVKQGDEQYF | TGTGCCAGCAGCGTAAAACAGGGCGATGAGCAGTACTTC
TRBJ1-1 | many | - | TRBV10-2 | CASSRTSNTEAFF | TGCGCCAGCAGTCGGACATCGAACACTGAAGCTTTCTTT
TRBJ2-3 | - | - | TRBV10-1 | CASRGSKGVSKDTQYF | TGCGCCAGCAGGGGGTCTAAGGGTGTGAGCAAAGATACGCAGTATTTT
TRBJ2-4 | - | - | TRBV6-1 | CASSGHGGLAQNTQYF | TGTGCTAGCAGTGGGCACGGAGGCCTAGCCCAAAACACCCAGTACTTC
TRBJ2-3 | - | - | TRBV12-3/TRBV12-4 | CASSLTPDTQYF | TGTGCCAGCAGTTTGACCCCAGATACGCAGTATTTT
TRBJ2-3 | few | - | TRBV24-1 | CATSREVTDTQYF | TGTGCCACCAGTCGGGAAGTGACAGATACGCAGTATTTT
TRBJ2-1 | many | - | TRBV25-1 | CASSELAGGYNEQFF | TGTGCCAGCAGTGAATTGGCAGGCGGATACAATGAGCAGTTCTTC
TRBJ2-5 | - | TRBD2 | TRBV6-1 | CASRKLAGGANEQYF | TGTGCCAGCAGGAAACTAGCGGGAGGGGCCAATGAGCAGTACTTC
TRBJ1-5 | - | - | TRBV6-1 | CASRPGELSNQPQHF | TGTGCCAGCAGGCCAGGGGAGTTGAGCAATCAGCCCCAGCATTTT
TRBJ2-7 | - | - | TRBV6-1 | CASSEWGSSYEQYF | TGTGCCAGCAGTGAATGGGGAAGCTCCTACGAGCAGTACTTC
TRBJ2-1 | - | TRBD2 | TRBV4-2 | CASSQEGSGTYNEQFF | TGTGCCAGCAGCCAAGAAGGTAGCGGGACCTACAATGAGCAGTTCTTC
TRBJ2-4 | - | TRBD2 | TRBV27 | CASRTSGGHGQRIQYF | TGTGCCAGCCGGACTAGCGGGGGGCATGGGCAAAGAATTCAGTACTTC
TRBJ2-3 | once | TRBD2 | TRBV6-1 | CASRTSGPETQYF | TGTGCCAGCCGAACTAGCGGGCCAGAGACCCAGTATTTT
TRBJ2-3 | - | - | TRBV6-1 | CASRRRGEDTQYF | TGTGCCAGCAGACGGAGAGGGGAAGATACTCAGTATTTC
TRBJ2-2 | once | - | TRBV6-1 | CASSVAAGATEELFF | TGTGCCAGCAGTGTAGCGGCTGGGGCCACCGAGGAGCTGTTTTTT
TRBJ2-7 | - | - | TRBV3-1 | CASSRGRGYEQYF | TGTGCCAGCAGCCGGGGAAGGGGTTACGAGCAGTACTTC
TRBJ1-4 | many | TRBD1 | TRBV6-1 | CASRETGQGVGKLFF | TGTGCCAGCAGAGAAACCGGACAGGGGGTTGGAAAACTGTTTTTT
TRBJ2-7 | - | TRBD1 | TRBV27 | CASTPGTGATYEQYF | TGTGCCAGCACCCCCGGGACAGGGGCCACCTACGAGCAGTACTTC
TRBJ2-2 | - | - | TRBV27 | CASSLKRNTGELFF | TGTGCCAGCAGTTTAAAAAGGAACACCGGGGAGCTGTTTTTT
TRBJ2-4 | - | TRBD2 | TRBV27 | CGSGGRVEEIQYF | TGTGGCAGCGGGGGGCGTGTAGAAGAGATCCAGTACTTC
TRBJ2-2 | - | - | TRBV10-2 | CASSQTGELFF | TGCGCCAGCAGTCAGACCGGGGAGCTGTTTTTT
TRBJ2-1 | - | - | TRBV6-5 | CASSYPVVGGQFF | TGTGCCAGCAGTTACCCAGTGGTCGGTGGGCAGTTCTTC
TRBJ1-1 | few | - | TRBV27 | CASSPTAAGMTEAFF | TGTGCCAGCAGTCCAACGGCAGCAGGGATGACTGAAGCTTTCTTT
TRBJ2-3 | - | - | TRBV6-1 | CASMSFQGTDTQYF | TGTGCCAGCATGAGCTTCCAGGGCACAGATACGCAGTATTTT
TRBJ2-1 | medium-sized | - | TRBV6-1 | CASGRRLDNEQFF | TGTGCCAGCGGGCGACGACTCGACAATGAGCAGTTCTTC
TRBJ2-5 | - | - | TRBV10-3 | CAGSGGRDEDTQYF | TGTGCGGGGAGTGGGGGCCGTGATGAAGATACCCAGTACTTC
TRBJ2-4 | large | TRBD1 | TRBV6-6 | CASSPHRDRAKNIQYF | TGTGCCAGCAGCCCCCACCGGGACAGGGCCAAAAACATTCAGTACTTC
TRBJ2-5 | many | - | TRBV7-9 | CASSAEEETQYF | TGTGCCAGCAGCGCGGAGGAAGAGACCCAGTACTTC
TRBJ1-2 | - | - | TRBV6-1 | CASSELGQRGYTF | TGTGCCAGCAGTGAACTTGGACAGAGGGGCTACACCTTC
TRBJ2-3 | few | TRBD1 | TRBV6-5 | CASRLTGGTGTDTQYF | TGTGCCAGCAGGTTGACAGGGGGGACCGGCACAGATACGCAGTATTTT
TRBJ2-1 | medium-sized | - | TRBV6-1 | CASSPDPPSTYNEQFF | TGTGCCAGCAGTCCAGACCCGCCTAGCACCTACAATGAGCAGTTCTTC